These 12 T cell receptor beta chains were sequenced from one sample in a study of cytomegalovirus exposure and HLA in healthy donors (dated by TCRdb to 2016 to 2017). Library generation was performed with the immunoSEQ multiplex PCR assay. TCRdb took over this immuneACCESS table, retaining in-frame rearrangements with V and J assigned. Such tables are incomplete; in checked studies, under half of the missing clones stem from an unresolved V gene, and the remainder is unexplained. The sample table lists under 150,000 clones, around 87% of them with a count of one. The ten largest clones take up roughly 9% of the sample. Sequencing was done on a sample of PBMCs. The source is a man between 18 and 35 years old in good health and CMV-seropositive.

This clone was detected once. This chain uses TRBV7-6 with TRBJ2-3; possibly TRBD1 for D (6 bases). CDR1 and CDR2 from the germline V gene are SGHVS and FNYEAQ. The CDR3 is 15 residues long. Deletions cut 2 bases from V and 6 bases from J, with 15 bases between. In nucleotides, the CDR3 is TGTGCCAGCAGCTTAAACCGGCTTCAGGGGGATACGCAGTATTTT. Translated: CASSLNRLQGDTQYF.

Comments on this clone: Other DNA sequences of this sample code for an identical CDR3. The rearrangement uses TRBV19 and TRBJ2-7; D is uncertain. The CDR3 is 14 residues long. Trimming removed 1 base at V and 0 bases at J, with 7 bases between. CDR1 and CDR2 from the germline V gene are LNHDA and SQIVND (reference sequence). The CDR3 spells CASSIGGSSYEQYF. DNA for the CDR3: TGTGCCAGTAGTATAGGCGGCAGCTCCTACGAGCAGTACTTC.

The V gene is TRBV11-2, the J gene TRBJ2-1; D is possibly TRBD1 (5 bases). Germline V CDR1 and CDR2: SGHAT, FQNNGV. The CDR3 contains 14 residues. The V end lost 6 bases, the J end lost 0 bases, and 9 bases lay between the germline ends. CDR3 region: CASRTVSSYNEQFF. For the CDR3, the DNA is TGTGCCAGCAGGACAGTGAGCTCCTACAATGAGCAGTTCTTC.

The table lists this clone with a count of one. The chain couples TRBV5-4 to TRBJ2-1; 7 nucleotides line up with TRBD2. Germline V lookup: CDR1 SGHNT, CDR2 YYREEE (reference sequence). The CDR3 extends over 16 amino acids. The junction had 13 bases not matched to a gene; V was cut back by 4 bases and J by 6 bases. DNA for the CDR3: TGTGCCAGCAGCCAGGGAGGGATTGGGGGACCCAATGAGCAGTTCTTC. Protein: CASSQGGIGGPNEQFF.

The V call is TRBV27, the J call TRBJ2-7; D call uncertain. Trimming took 3 bases from V and 3 from J, leaving 9 bases between them. The CDR3 has 13 amino acids. Germline-derived CDR1 and CDR2 are MNHEY and SMNVEV (reference sequence). The CDR3 region is CASSLTRNYEQYF. As DNA, the CDR3 is TGTGCCAGCAGTTTGACCAGGAACTACGAGCAGTACTTC.

CDR3 region: CAISGTDRRNTEAFF. CDR3 coding DNA: TGTGCCATCAGTGGAACCGACAGGAGGAACACTGAAGCTTTCTTT. The V call is TRBV10-3, the J call TRBJ1-1; D is possibly TRBD1 (6 bases). V was shortened by 4 bases and J by 1 base, with 13 bases between the two germline ends. Germline assignment: CDR1 ENHRY and CDR2 SYGVKD. This CDR3 has 15 residues.

The CDR3 loop reads CSVVPGGKTEAFF. CDR3 in DNA: TGCAGCGTTGTCCCTGGGGGCAAGACTGAAGCTTTCTTT. The chain combines TRBV29-1 with TRBJ1-1, with D tentatively TRBD1 (6 bases). CDR1 SQVTM and CDR2 ANQGSEA come from the germline V gene. V lost 4 bases and J 5 bases, leaving 14 bases between the germline ends. CDR3 length: 13 residues.

This chain joins TRBV15 and TRBJ2-7; 9 bases agree with TRBD1. Germline-derived CDR1 and CDR2 are LNHNV and YYDKDF (reference sequence). V gave up 0 bases and J gave up 8 bases; unmatched junction bases: 8. The CDR3 covers 15 residues. For the CDR3, the DNA is TGTGCCACCAGCAGAGACTGGACAGGGGAGGCGAAGCAGTACTTC. Its translation: CATSRDWTGEAKQYF.

This clone was counted a few times. This chain uses TRBV27 with TRBJ2-7; no definite D call. The CDR3 sequence is 14 residues long. Germline loops: CDR1 MNHEY, CDR2 SMNVEV (reference sequence). Between the trimmed V and J ends, which lost 7 bases and 1 base, there was a span of 14 bases. CDR3 in amino acids: CASTHLGESYEQYF. CDR3 DNA sequence: TGTGCCAGCACTCACCTAGGCGAGTCCTACGAGCAGTACTTC.

A note on this clone: Germline is not matched at one junction end, which may reflect a read error. The chain employs TRBV28 and TRBJ2-2; TRBD1 is a possible D gene (6 bases). Germline CDR1 is MDHEN and CDR2 is SYDVKM. The CDR3 is made up of 15 amino acids. CDR3 DNA: TGTGCCAGTAGTTTTCAGGGGTCGAACACCGGGGAGCTGTTTTTT. Translating gives CASSFQGSNTGELFF.

This chain uses TRBV30 with TRBJ1-5; no definite D call. The CDR3 length is 15 residues. V lost 3 bases to trimming and J lost 4 bases, with 16 bases between them. Germline-derived CDR1 and CDR2 are GTSNPN and SVGIG (reference sequence). The DNA for the CDR3 is TGTGCCTGGAGGATCTTCCCCGCGGAAAATCAGCCCCAGCATTTT. This sequence encodes CAWRIFPAENQPQHF.

V is TRBV5-1 and J is TRBJ1-1, with 7 bases matching TRBD1. V was pared by 0 bases and J by 0 bases, with 5 bases of the junction left unmatched. The CDR3 consists of 16 residues. Looked up from germline, CDR1 is SGHRS and CDR2 is YFSETQ. In DNA, the CDR3 is TGCGCCAGCAGCTTGGGGGACAGACCCATGAACACTGAAGCTTTCTTT. This codes for CASSLGDRPMNTEAFF.